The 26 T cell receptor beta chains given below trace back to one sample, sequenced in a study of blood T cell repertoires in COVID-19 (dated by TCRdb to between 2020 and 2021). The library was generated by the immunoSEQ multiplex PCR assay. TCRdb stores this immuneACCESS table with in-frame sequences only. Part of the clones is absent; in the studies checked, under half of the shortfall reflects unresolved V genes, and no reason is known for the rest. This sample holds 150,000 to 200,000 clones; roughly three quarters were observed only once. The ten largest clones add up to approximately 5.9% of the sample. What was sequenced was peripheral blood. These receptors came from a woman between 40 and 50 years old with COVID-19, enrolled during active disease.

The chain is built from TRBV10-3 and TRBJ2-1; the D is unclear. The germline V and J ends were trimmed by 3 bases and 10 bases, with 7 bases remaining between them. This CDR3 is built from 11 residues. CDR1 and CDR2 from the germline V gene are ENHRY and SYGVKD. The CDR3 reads CAISDRREQFF. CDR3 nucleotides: TGTGCCATCAGTGACCGCCGGGAGCAGTTCTTC.

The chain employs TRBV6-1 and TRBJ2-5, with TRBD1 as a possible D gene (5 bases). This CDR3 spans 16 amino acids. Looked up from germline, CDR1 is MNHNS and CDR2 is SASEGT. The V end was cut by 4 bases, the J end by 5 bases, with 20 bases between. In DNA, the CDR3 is TGTGCCAGCAGTGGTTGGCAGGGTGTGAGTGGGGAGACCCAGTACTTC. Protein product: CASSGWQGVSGETQYF.

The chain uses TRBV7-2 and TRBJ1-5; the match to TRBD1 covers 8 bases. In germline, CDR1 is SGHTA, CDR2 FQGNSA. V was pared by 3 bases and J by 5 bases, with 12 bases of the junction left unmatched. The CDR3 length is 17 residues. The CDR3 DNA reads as TGTGCCAGCAGCTTCGGACAGGGTGGGCCACTGCATCAGCCCCAGCATTTT. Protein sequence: CASSFGQGGPLHQPQHF.

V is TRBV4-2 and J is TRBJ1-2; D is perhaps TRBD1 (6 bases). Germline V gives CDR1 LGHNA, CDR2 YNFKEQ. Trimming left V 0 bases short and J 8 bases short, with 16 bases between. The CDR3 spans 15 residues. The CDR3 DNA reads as TGTGCCAGCAGCCAAGATCTGGCAGGGGATGAGGGCTACACCTTC. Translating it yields CASSQDLAGDEGYTF.

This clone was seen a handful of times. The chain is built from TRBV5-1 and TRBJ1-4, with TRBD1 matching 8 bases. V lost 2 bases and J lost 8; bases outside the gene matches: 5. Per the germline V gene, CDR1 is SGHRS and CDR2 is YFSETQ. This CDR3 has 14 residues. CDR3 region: CASSFQGAEEKLFF. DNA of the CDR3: TGCGCCAGCAGCTTCCAGGGGGCCGAAGAAAAACTGTTTTTT.

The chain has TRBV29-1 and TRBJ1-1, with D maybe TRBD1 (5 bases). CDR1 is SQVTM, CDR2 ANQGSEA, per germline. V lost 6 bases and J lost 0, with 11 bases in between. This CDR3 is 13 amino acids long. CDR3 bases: TGCAGCGTCCCGGGGGGGTTGAACACTGAAGCTTTCTTT. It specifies CSVPGGLNTEAFF.

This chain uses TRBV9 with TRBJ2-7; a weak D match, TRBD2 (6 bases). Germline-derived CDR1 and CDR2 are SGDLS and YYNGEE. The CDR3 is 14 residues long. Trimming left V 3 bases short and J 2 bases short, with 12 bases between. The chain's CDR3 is CASSGRESPYEQYF. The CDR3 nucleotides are TGTGCCAGCAGCGGCCGGGAGTCCCCCTACGAGCAGTACTTC.

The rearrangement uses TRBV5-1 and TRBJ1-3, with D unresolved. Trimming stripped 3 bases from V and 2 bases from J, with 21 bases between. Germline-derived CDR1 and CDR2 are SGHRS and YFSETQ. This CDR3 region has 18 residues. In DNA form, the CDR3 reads TGCGCCAGCAGCTCGGTTCAGTTGGGCACCATTACTGGAAACACCATATATTTT. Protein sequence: CASSSVQLGTITGNTIYF.

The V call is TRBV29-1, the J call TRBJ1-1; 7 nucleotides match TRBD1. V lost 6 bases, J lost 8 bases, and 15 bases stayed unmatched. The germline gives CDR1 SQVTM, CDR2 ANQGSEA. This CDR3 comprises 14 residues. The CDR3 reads CSVSLGQASREAFF. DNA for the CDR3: TGCAGCGTCTCCTTAGGACAGGCTAGTAGGGAAGCTTTCTTT.

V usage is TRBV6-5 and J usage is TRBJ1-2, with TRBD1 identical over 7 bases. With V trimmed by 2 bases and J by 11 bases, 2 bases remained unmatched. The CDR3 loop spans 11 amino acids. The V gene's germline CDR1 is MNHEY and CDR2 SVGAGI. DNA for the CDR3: TGTGCCAGCAGTTACCGGGACAGTTACACCTTC. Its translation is CASSYRDSYTF.

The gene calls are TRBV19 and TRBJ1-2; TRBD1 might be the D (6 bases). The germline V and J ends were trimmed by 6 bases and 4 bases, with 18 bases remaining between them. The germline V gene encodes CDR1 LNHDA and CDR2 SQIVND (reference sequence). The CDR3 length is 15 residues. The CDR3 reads CASRIRPRGLYGYTF. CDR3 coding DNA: TGTGCCAGTAGGATAAGACCCAGGGGTCTCTATGGCTACACCTTC.

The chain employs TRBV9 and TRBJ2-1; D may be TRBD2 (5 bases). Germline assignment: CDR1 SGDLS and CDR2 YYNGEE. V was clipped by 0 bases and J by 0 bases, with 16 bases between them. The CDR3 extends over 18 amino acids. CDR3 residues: CASSVGGGGYSSYNEQFF. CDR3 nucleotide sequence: TGTGCCAGCAGCGTAGGTGGAGGCGGGTATAGCTCCTACAATGAGCAGTTCTTC.

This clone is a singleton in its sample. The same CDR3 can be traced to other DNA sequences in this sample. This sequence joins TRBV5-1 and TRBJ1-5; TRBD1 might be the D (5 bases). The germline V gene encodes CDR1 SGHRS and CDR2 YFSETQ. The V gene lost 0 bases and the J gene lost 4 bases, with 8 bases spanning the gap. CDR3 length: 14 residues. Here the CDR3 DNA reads TGCGCCAGCAGCTTGGGGTCAGGGAATCAGCCCCAGCATTTT. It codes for CASSLGSGNQPQHF.

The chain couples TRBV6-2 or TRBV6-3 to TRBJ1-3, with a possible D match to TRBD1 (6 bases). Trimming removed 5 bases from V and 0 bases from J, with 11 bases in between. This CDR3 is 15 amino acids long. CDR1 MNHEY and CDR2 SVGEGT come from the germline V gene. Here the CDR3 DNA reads TGTGCCAGCAGTACCAGGGGAAGCTCTGGAAACACCATATATTTT. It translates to CASSTRGSSGNTIYF.

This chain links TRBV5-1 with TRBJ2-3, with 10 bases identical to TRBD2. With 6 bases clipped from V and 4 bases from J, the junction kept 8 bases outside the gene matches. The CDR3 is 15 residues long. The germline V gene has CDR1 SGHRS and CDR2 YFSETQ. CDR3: CASTYSGRNPDTQYF. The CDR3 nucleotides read TGCGCCAGCACGTATAGCGGGAGGAACCCAGATACGCAGTATTTT.

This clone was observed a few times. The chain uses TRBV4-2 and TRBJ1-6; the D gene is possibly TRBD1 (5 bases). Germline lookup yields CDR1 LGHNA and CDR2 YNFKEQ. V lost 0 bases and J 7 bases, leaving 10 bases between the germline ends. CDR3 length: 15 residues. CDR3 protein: CASSQDAGLNSPLHF. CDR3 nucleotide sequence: TGTGCCAGCAGCCAAGATGCAGGGTTAAATTCACCCCTCCACTTT.

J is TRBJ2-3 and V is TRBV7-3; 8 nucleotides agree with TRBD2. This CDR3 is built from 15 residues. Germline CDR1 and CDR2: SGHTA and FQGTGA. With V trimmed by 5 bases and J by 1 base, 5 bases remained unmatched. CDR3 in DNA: TGTGCCAGCAGCCCCCAAGCGGGGGGCACAGATACGCAGTATTTT. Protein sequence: CASSPQAGGTDTQYF. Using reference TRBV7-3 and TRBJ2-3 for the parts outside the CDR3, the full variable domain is GAGVSQTPSNKVTEKGKYVELRCDPISGHTALYWYRQSLGQGPEFLIYFQGTGAADDSGLPNDRFFAVRPEGSVSTLKIQRTERGDSAVYLCASSPQAGGTDTQYFGPGTRLTVL.

CDR3 coding DNA: TGCGCCAGCAGCCTTGCCGTGAGCACTGAAGCTTTCTTT. It is translated as CASSLAVSTEAFF. V and J are TRBV4-3 and TRBJ1-1; D is unclear. Germline-derived CDR1 and CDR2 are LGHNA and YSLEER. V was trimmed by 4 bases and J by 4 bases, leaving 10 bases between them. The CDR3 is made up of 13 amino acids.

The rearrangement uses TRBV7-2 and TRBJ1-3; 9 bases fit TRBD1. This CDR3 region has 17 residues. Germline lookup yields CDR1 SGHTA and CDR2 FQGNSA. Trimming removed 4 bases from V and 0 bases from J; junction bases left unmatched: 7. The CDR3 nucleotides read TGTGCCAGCAGCTCATCCGGGACAGGGTTCTCTGGAAACACCATATATTTT. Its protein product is CASSSSGTGFSGNTIYF.

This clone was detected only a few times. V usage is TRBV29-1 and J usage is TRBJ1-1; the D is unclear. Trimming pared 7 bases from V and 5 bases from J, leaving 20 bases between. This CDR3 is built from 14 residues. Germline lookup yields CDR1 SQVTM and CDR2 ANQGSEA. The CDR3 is CSGRLDLGGTEAFF. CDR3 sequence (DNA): TGCAGCGGCCGATTGGACCTCGGAGGGACTGAAGCTTTCTTT. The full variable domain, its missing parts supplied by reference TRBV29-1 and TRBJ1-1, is SAVISQKPSRDICQRGTSLTIQCQVDSQVTMMFWYRQQPGQSLTLIATANQGSEATYESGFVIDKFPISRPNLTFSTLTVSNMSPEDSSIYLCSGRLDLGGTEAFFGQGTRLTVV.

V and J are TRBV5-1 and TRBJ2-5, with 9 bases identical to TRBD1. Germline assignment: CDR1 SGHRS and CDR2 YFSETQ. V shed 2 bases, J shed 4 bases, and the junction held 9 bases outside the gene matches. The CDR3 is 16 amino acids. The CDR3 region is CASSFSPGTGLETQYF. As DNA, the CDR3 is TGCGCCAGCAGCTTCTCTCCCGGGACAGGGTTAGAGACCCAGTACTTC.

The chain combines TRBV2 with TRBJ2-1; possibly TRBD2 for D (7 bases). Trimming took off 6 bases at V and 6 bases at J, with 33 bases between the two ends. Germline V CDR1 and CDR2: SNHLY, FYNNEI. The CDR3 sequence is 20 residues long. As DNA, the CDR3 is TGTGCCAGCAGCACCCACTCTACGCGGTTCAGGGGAGGGGTCCTCAATGAGCAGTTCTTC. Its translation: CASSTHSTRFRGGVLNEQFF. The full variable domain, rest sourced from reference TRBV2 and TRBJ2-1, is EPEVTQTPSHQVTQMGQEVILRCVPISNHLYFYWYRQILGQKVEFLVSFYNNEISEKSEIFDDQFSVERPDGSNFTLKIRSTKLEDSAMYFCASSTHSTRFRGGVLNEQFFGPGTRLTVL.

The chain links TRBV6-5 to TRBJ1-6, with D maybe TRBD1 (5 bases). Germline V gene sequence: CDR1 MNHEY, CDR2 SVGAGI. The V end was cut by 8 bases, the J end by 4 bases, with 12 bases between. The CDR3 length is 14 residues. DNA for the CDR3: TGTGCCAGCGGCACGAGACAGTATAATTCACCCCTCCACTTT. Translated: CASGTRQYNSPLHF.

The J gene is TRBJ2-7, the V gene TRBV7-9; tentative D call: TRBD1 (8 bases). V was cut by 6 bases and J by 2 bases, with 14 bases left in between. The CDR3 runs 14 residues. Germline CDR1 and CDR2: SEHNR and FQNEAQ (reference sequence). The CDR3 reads CASRNTGGAYEQYF. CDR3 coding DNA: TGTGCCAGCAGGAATACAGGGGGGGCCTACGAGCAGTACTTC.

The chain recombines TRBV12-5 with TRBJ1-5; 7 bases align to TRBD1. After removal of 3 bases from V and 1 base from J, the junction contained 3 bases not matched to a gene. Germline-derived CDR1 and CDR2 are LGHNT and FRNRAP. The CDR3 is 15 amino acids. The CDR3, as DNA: TGTGCTAGTGGTTTCGAGACAGGGAGCAATCAGCCCCAGCATTTT. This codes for CASGFETGSNQPQHF.

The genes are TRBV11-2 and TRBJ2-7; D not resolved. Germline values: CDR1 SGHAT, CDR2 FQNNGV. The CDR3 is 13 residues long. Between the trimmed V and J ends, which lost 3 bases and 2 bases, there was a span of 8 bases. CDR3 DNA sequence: TGTGCCAGCAGCTTCGGCAGCGCCTACGAGCAGTACTTC. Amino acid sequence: CASSFGSAYEQYF.